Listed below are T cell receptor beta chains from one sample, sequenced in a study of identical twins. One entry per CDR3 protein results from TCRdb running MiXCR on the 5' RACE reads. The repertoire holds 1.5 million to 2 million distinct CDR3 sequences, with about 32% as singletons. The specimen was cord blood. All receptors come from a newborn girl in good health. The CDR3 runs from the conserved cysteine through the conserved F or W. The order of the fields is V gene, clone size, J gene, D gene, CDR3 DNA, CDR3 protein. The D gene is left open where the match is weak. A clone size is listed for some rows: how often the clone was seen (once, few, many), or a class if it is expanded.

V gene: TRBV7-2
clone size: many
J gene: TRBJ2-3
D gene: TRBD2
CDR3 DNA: TGTGCCAGCAGCTTAGCTCGACTAGCGGGGGGTACAGATACGCAGTATTTT
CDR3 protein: CASSLARLAGGTDTQYF

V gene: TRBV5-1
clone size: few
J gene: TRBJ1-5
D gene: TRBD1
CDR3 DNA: TGCGCCAGCAGCAGAGGACAGGGGGATCAGCCCCAGCATTTT
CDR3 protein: CASSRGQGDQPQHF

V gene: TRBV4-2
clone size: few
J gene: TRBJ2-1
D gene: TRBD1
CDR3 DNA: TGTGCCAGCAGCCAAGATCTTGGGACAGGGGGATCCAATGAGCAGTTCTTC
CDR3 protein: CASSQDLGTGGSNEQFF

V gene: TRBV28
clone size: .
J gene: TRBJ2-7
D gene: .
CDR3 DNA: TGTGCCAGCAGTTTACCGAGAGGGATATACAATGAGCAGTACTTC
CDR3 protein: CASSLPRGIYNEQYF

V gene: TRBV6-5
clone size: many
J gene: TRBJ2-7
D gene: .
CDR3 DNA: TGTGCCAGCAGTCAGCGGCCTAAACTAAGGAGCGAGCAGTACTTC
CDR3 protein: CASSQRPKLRSEQYF

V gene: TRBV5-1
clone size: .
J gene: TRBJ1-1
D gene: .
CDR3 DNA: TGCGCCAGCAGCTTGGGGGGGCGGATTAACACTGAAGCTTTCTTT
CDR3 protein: CASSLGGRINTEAFF

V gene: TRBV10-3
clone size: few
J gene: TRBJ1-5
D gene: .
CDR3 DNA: TGTGCCATCAGTGCGCAGGGGAGCAATCAGCCCCAGCATTTT
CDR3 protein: CAISAQGSNQPQHF

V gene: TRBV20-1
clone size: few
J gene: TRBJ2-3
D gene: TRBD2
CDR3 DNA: TGCAGTCCCCAAGACGGGAGGGGCCGCACAGATACGCAGTATTTT
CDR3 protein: CSPQDGRGRTDTQYF

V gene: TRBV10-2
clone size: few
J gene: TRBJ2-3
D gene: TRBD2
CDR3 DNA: TGCGCCAGCAGTGGCCCTAGCGGGATGGGCACAGATACGCAGTATTTT
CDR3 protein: CASSGPSGMGTDTQYF

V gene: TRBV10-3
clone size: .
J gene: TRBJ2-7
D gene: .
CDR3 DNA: TGTGCCATCAGCGGGACAACCCACGAGCAGTACTTC
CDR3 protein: CAISGTTHEQYF

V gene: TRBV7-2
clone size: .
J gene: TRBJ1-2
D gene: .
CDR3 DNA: TGTGCCAGCAGCTTACCTCGCCAGGGGCGCTTTAACTGTGGCTACACCTTC
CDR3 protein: CASSLPRQGRFNCGYTF

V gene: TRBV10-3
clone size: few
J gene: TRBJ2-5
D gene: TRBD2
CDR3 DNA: TGTGCCATGGCGGGACTAGCGGGAGAGACCCAGTACTTC
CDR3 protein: CAMAGLAGETQYF

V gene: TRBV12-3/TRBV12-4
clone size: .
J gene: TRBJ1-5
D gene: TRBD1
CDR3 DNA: TGTGCCAGCACCTTGACAGGGAGTGATCAGCCCCAGCATTTT
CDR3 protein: CASTLTGSDQPQHF

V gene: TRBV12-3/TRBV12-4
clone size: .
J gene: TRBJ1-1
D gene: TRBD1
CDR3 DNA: TGTGCCAGCAGCTCCCCGGGACAGCAGAACACTGAAGCTTTCTTT
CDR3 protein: CASSSPGQQNTEAFF

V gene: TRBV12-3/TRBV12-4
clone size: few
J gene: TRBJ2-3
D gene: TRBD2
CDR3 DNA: TGTGCCAGCAGTTCGGTGACTAGCCCCAGCACAGATACGCAGTATTTT
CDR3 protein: CASSSVTSPSTDTQYF

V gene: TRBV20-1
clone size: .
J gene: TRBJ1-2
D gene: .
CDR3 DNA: TGCAGTGCTAGAGAGTGGGGCTGGAGCTATGGCTACACCTTC
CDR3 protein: CSAREWGWSYGYTF

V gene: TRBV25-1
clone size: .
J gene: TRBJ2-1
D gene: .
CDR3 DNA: TGTGCCAGCAGTGACCCAGTCCGCAATGAGCAGTTCTTC
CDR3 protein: CASSDPVRNEQFF

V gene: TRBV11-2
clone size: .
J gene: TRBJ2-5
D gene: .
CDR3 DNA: TGTGCCTCCGGCAGGGTATATGGGGAGACCCAGTACTTC
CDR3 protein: CASGRVYGETQYF

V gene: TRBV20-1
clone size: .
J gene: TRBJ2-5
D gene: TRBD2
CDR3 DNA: TGCAGTGTAATGCCGGGACTAGCGGTGGTAGAGACCCAGTACTTC
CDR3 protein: CSVMPGLAVVETQYF

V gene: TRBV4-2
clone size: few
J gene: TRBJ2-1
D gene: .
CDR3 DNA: TGTGCCAGCAGCCAAGGTACACAAGAGACCCAGTTCTTC
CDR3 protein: CASSQGTQETQFF

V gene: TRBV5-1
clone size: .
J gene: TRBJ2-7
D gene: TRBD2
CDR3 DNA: TGCGCCAGCAGCTGGGCTCCGGGACTAGCTTCCTACGAGCAGTACTTC
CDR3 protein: CASSWAPGLASYEQYF

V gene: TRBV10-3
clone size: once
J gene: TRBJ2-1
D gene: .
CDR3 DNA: TGTGCCATCAGTGGGATAATGTCCAATGAGCAGTTCTTC
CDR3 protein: CAISGIMSNEQFF

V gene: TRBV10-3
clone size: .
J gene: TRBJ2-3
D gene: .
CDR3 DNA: TGTGCCATCAGTGAGGTTATCCCAGATACGCAGTATTTT
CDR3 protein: CAISEVIPDTQYF

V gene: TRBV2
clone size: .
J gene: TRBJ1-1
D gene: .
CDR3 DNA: TGTGCCAGCAGTGAAGTTAGACAGGACACTGAAGCTTTCTTT
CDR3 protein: CASSEVRQDTEAFF

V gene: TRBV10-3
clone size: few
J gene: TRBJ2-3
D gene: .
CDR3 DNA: TGTGCCATCTCTTGGGAGTCGGGAGATACGCAGTATTTT
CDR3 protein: CAISWESGDTQYF

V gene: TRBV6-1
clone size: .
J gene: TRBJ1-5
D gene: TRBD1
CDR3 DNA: TGTGCCAGCAGTCCTCGGGGGACAGGGGGCATCTCCCAGCCCCAGCATTTT
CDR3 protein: CASSPRGTGGISQPQHF

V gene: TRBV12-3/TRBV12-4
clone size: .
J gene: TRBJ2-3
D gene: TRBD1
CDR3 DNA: TGTGCCAGCAGGACCACAGGGGGAGATACGCAGTATTTT
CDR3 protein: CASRTTGGDTQYF

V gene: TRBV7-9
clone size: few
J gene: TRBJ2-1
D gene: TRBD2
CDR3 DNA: TGTGCCAGCAGCCTCCTAGCGGGAAAGACCTACAATGAGCAGTTCTTC
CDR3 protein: CASSLLAGKTYNEQFF

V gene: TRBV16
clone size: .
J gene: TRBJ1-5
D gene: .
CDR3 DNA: TGTGCCAGCAGCCTCGTAGTAGGGGAGCCCCAGCATTTT
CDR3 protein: CASSLVVGEPQHF

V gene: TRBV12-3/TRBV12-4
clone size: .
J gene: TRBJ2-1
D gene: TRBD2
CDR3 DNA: TGTGCCAGCAGTTTAAGTCCGGGGGGGCGGTCCTACGAGCAGTTCTTC
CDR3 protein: CASSLSPGGRSYEQFF

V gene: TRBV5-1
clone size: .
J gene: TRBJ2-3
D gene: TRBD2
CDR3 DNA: TGCGCCAGCAGCTCGCTCAAACTAGCGGGAGCTCCAGATACGCAGTATTTT
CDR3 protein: CASSSLKLAGAPDTQYF

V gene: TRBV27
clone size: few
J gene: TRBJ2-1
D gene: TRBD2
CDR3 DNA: TGTGCCAGCAGTTTAGGCCGACTAGCGGACTCCTACAATGAGCAGTTCTTC
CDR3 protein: CASSLGRLADSYNEQFF

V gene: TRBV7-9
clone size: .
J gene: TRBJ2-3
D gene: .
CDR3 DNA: TGTGCCAGCAGCTTAGACTTGATAGCCGGAGATACGCAGTATTTT
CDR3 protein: CASSLDLIAGDTQYF

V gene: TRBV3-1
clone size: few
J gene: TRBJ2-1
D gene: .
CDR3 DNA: TGTGCCAGCAGCCAAGATACGGAGCGGTACAATGAGCAGTTCTTC
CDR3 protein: CASSQDTERYNEQFF

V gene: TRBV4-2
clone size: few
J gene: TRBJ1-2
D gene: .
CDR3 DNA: TGTGCCAGCAGCCAAGAAGGGCAGGTCCGGTTTGGCTATGGCTACACCTTC
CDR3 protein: CASSQEGQVRFGYGYTF

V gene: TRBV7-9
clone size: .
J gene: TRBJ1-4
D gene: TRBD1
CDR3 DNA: TGTGCCAGCAGCCCCAACAGGGGAGCTAATGAAAAACTGTTTTTT
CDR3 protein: CASSPNRGANEKLFF

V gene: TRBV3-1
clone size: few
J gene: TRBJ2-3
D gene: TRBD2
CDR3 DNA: TGTGCCAGCAGCCAGGCGGGGGTCATCACAGATACGCAGTATTTT
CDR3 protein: CASSQAGVITDTQYF

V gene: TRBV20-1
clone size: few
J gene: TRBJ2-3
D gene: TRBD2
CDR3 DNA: TGCAGTGCCCGTAAACTAGCGGGGGGAACAGATACGCAGTATTTT
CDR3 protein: CSARKLAGGTDTQYF

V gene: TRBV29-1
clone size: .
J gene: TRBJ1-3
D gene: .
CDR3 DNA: TGCAGCGTTTGGTCTGGAAACACCATATATTTT
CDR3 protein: CSVWSGNTIYF

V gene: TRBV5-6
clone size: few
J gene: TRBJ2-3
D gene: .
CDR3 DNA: TGTGCCAGCAGCCTGGAGTGGTGGCTAGCTAGCACAGATACGCAGTATTTT
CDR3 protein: CASSLEWWLASTDTQYF

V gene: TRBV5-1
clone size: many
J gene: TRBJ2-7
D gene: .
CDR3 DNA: TGTGCCAGCAGCCCAAGGACCTACGAGCAGTACTTC
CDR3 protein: CASSPRTYEQYF

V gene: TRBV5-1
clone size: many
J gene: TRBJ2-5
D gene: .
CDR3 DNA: TGTGCCAGCAGTCTAGGACGGTCCCAAGAGACCCAGTACTTC
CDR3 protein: CASSLGRSQETQYF

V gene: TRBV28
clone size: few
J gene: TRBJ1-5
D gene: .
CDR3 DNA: TGTGCCAGCAGTTTAAGGGCTTATGGCAATCAGCCCCAGCATTTT
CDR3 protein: CASSLRAYGNQPQHF

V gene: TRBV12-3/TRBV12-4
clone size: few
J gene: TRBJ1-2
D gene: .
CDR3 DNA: TGTGCCAGCAGTTTAAGGCGCCTCCCTAACTATGGCTACACCTTC
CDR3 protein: CASSLRRLPNYGYTF

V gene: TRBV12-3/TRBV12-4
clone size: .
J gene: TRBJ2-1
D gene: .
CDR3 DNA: TGTGCCAGCAGTTTAAGGAGGAATTCCTACAATGAGCAGTTCTTC
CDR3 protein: CASSLRRNSYNEQFF